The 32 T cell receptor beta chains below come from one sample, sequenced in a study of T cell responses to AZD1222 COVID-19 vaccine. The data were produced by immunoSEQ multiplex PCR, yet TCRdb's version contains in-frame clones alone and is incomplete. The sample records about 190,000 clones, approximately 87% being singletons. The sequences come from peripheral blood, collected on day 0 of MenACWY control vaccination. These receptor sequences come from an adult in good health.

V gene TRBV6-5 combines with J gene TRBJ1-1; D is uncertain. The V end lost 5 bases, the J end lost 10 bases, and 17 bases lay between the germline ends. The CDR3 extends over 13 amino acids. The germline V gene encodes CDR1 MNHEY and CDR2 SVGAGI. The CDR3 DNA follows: TGTGCCAGCAGTCCCGGACGCCTCGAGGGAGCTTTCTTT. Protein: CASSPGRLEGAFF.

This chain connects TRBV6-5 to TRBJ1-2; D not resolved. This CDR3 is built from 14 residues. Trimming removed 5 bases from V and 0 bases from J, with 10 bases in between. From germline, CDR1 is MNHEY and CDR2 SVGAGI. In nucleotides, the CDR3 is TGTGCCAGCAGTCCACAGTGGGCTAACTATGGCTACACCTTC. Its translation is CASSPQWANYGYTF.

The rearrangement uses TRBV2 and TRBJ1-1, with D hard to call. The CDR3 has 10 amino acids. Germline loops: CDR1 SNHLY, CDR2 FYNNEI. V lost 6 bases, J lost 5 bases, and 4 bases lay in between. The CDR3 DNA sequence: TGTGCCAGCAGCGGAACTGAAGCTTTCTTT. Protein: CASSGTEAFF.

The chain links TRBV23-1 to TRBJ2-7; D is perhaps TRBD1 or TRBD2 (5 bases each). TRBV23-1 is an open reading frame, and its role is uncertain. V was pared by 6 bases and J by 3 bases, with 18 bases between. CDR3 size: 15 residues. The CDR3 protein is CASSRWDRAYYEQYF. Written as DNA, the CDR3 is TGCGCCAGCAGCCGATGGGACCGGGCTTACTACGAGCAGTACTTC.

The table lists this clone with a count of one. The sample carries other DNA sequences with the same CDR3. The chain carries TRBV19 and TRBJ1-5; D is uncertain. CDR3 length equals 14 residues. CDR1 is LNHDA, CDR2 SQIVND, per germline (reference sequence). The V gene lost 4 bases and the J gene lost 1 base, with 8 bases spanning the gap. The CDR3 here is CASSTTGSNQPQHF. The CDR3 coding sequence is TGTGCCAGTAGTACGACCGGGAGCAATCAGCCCCAGCATTTT.

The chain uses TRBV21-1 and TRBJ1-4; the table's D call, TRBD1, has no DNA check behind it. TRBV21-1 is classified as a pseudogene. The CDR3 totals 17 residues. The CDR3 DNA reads TGTGCCAGCAACAAACCCGCCGCGGTAGGGGAAGTAGTAAAACTGTTTTTT. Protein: CASNKPAAVGEVVKLFF.

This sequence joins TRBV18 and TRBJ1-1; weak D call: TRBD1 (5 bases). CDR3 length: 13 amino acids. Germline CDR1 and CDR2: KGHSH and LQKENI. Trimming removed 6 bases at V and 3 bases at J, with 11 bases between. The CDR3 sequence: CASSFGGDTEAFF. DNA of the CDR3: TGTGCCAGCTCCTTTGGGGGAGACACTGAAGCTTTCTTT.

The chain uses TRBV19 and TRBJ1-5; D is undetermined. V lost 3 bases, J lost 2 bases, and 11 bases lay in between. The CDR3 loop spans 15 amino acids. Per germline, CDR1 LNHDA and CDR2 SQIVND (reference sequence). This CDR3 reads CASSILGIRNQPQHF. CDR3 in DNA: TGTGCCAGTAGTATTCTGGGGATTCGCAATCAGCCCCAGCATTTT.

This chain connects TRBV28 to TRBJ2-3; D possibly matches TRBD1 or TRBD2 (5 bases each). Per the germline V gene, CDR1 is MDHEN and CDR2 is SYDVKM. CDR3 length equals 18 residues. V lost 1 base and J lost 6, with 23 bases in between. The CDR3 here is CASSLSGIGVSIIDTQYF. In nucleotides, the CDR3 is TGTGCCAGCAGTTTATCCGGGATAGGGGTATCTATTATTGATACGCAGTATTTT. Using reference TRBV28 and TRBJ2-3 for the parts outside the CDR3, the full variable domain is DVKVTQSSRYLVKRTGEKVFLECVQDMDHENMFWYRQDPGLGLRLIYFSYDVKMKEKGDIPEGYSVSREKKERFSLILESASTNQTSMYLCASSLSGIGVSIIDTQYFGPGTRLTVL.

This CDR3 reads CATGGRTYGYTF. CDR3 DNA sequence: TGTGCCACCGGGGGCAGAACTTATGGCTACACCTTC. This chain uses TRBV2 with TRBJ1-2, with D perhaps matching TRBD1 (6 bases). Deletions cut 10 bases from V and 5 bases from J, with 14 bases between. Germline V gene data show CDR1 as SNHLY and CDR2 as FYNNEI. This CDR3 spans 12 amino acids.

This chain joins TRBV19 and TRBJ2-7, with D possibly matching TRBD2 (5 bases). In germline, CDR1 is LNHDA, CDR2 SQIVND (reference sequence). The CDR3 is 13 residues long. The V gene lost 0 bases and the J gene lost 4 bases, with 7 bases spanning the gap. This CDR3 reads CASSIDRGYEQYF. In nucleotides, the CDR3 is TGTGCCAGTAGTATAGATCGAGGGTACGAGCAGTACTTC.

CDR3 DNA sequence: TGCGCCAGCAGCCAAGGTCACGAGACCGGGGAGCTGTTTTTT. Translated, it gives CASSQGHETGELFF. The V gene is TRBV4-3, the J gene TRBJ2-2, with D unresolved. There are 14 residues in the CDR3. Trimming shortened V by 1 base and J by 5 bases, and 8 bases separated the two germline ends. Per the germline V gene, CDR1 is LGHNA and CDR2 is YSLEER.

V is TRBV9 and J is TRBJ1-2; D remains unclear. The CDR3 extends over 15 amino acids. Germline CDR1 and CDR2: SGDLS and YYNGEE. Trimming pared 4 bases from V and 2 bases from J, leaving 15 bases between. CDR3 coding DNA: TGTGCCAGCAGCCCTGGCGGGCAGTCCAACTATGGCTACACCTTC. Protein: CASSPGGQSNYGYTF.

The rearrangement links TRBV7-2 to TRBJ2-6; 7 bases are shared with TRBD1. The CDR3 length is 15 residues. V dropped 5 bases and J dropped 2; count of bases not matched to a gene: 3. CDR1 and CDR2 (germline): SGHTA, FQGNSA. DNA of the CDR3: TGTGCCAGCAGCAAGGGGACAGCTGGGGCCAACGTCCTGACTTTC. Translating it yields CASSKGTAGANVLTF.

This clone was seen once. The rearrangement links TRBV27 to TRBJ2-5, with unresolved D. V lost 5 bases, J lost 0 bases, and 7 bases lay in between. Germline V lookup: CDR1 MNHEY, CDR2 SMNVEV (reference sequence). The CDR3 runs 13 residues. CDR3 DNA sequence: TGTGCCAGCAGTAGGAGCTACCAAGAGACCCAGTACTTC. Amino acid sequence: CASSRSYQETQYF.

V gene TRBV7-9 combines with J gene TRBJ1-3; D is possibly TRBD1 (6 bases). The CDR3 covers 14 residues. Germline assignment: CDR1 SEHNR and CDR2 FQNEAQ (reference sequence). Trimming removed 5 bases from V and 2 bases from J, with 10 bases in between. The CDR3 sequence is CASSPQGAGNTIYF. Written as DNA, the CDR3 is TGTGCCAGCAGCCCACAGGGTGCTGGAAACACCATATATTTT.

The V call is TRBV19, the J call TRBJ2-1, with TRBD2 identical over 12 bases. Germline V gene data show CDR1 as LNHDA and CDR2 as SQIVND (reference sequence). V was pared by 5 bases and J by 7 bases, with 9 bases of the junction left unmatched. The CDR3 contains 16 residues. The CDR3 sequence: CASSRWTSGMVNEQFF. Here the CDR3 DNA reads TGTGCCAGTAGTCGATGGACTAGCGGGATGGTGAATGAGCAGTTCTTC.

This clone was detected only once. The CDR3 reads CASSRGLLRLSNSPLHF. Written as DNA, the CDR3 is TGTGCCAGTAGTAGAGGGCTCCTGCGGCTCTCTAATTCACCCCTCCACTTT. V gene TRBV19 combines with J gene TRBJ1-6; D uncertain. The CDR3 totals 17 residues. Per germline, CDR1 LNHDA and CDR2 SQIVND (reference sequence). Trimming cost V 4 bases and J 6 bases, with 19 bases left between them. Full variable domain (remainder filled in from reference TRBV19 and TRBJ1-6): DGGITQSPKYLFRKEGQNVTLSCEQNLNHDAMYWYRQDPGQGLRLIYYSQIVNDFQKGDIAEGYSVSREKKESFPLTVTSAQKNPTAFYLCASSRGLLRLSNSPLHFGNGTRLTVT.

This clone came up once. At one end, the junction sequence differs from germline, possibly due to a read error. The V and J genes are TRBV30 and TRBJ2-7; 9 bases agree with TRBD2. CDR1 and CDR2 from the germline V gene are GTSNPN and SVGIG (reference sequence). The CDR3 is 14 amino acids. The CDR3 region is CAWKPGLASHEQYF. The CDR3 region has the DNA TGTGCCTGGAAACCGGGACTAGCCTCCCACGAGCAGTACTTC.

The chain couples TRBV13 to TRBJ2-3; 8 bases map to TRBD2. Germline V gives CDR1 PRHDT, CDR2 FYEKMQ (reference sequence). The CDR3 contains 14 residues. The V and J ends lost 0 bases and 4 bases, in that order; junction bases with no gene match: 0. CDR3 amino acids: CASSLGRGADTQYF. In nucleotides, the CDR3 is TGTGCCAGCAGCTTAGGGCGGGGGGCAGATACGCAGTATTTT.

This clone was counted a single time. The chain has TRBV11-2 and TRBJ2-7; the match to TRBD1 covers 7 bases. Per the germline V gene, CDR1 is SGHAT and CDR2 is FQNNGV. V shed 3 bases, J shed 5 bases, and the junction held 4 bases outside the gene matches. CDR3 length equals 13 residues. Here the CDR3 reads CASSFLTGDEQYF. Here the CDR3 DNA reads TGTGCCAGCAGCTTCCTTACAGGGGACGAGCAGTACTTC.

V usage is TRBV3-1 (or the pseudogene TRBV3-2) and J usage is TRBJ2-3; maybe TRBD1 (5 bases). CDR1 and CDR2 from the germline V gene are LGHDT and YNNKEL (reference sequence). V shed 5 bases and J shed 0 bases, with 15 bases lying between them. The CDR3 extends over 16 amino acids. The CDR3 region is CASSTRQSSSTDTQYF. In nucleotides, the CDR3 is TGTGCCAGCAGCACCCGACAGTCCTCTAGCACAGATACGCAGTATTTT.

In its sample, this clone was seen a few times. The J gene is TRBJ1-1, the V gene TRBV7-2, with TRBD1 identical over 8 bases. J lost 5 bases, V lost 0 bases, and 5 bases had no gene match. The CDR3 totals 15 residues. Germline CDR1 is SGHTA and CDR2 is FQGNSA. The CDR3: CASSLAMTGVTEAFF. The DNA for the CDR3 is TGTGCCAGCAGCTTAGCCATGACAGGGGTAACTGAAGCTTTCTTT.

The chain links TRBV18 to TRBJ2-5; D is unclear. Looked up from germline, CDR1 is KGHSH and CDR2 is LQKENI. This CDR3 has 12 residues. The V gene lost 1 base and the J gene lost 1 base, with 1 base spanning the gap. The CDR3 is CASSPLQETQYF. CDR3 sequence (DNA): TGTGCCAGCTCACCACTCCAAGAGACCCAGTACTTC.

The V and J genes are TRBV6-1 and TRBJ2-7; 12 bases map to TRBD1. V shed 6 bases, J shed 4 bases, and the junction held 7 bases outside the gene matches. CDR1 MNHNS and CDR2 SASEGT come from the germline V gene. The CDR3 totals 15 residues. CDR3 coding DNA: TGTGCCAGCAGCAAGCCGGGACAGGGGGCGTACGAGCAGTACTTC. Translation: CASSKPGQGAYEQYF.

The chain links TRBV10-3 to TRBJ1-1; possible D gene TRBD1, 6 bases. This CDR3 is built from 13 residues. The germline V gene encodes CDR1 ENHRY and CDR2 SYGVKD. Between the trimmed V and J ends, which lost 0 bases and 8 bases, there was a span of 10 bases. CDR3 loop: CAISESRGGEAFF. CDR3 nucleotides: TGTGCCATCAGTGAGTCGAGAGGGGGGGAAGCTTTCTTT.

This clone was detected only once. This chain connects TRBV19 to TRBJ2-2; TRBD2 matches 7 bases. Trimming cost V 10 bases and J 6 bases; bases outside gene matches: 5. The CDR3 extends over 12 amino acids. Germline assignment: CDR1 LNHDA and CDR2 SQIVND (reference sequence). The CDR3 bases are TGTGCCACTGTCGCGGGGGCCGGGGAGCTGTTTTTT. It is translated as CATVAGAGELFF.

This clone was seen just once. CDR3 amino acids: CASSFGTAGTYNEQFF. Here the CDR3 DNA reads TGTGCCAGCAGTTTTGGGACGGCAGGGACCTACAATGAGCAGTTCTTC. The chain uses TRBV6-5 and TRBJ2-1; D tentatively reads TRBD1 or TRBD2 (5 bases each). The CDR3 sequence is 16 residues long. Germline V gives CDR1 MNHEY, CDR2 SVGAGI. V shed 4 bases and J shed 2 bases, with 15 bases lying between them.

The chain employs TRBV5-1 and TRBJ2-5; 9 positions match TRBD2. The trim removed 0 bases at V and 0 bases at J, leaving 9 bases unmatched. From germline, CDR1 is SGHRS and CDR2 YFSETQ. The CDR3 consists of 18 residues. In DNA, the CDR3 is TGCGCCAGCAGCTTGGTCCCGGGCCGACTAGCGGACCAAGAGACCCAGTACTTC. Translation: CASSLVPGRLADQETQYF.

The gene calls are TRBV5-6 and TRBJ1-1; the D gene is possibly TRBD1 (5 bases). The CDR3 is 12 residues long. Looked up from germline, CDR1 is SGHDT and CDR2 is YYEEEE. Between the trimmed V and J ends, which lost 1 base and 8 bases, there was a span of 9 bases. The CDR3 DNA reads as TGTGCCAGCAGCTTGACAGGAGAGGAAGCTTTCTTT. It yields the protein CASSLTGEEAFF.

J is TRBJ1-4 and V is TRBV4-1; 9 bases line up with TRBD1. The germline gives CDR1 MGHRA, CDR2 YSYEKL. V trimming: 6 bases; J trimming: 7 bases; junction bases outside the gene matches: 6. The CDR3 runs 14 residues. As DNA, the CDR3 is TGCGCCAGCAGTCCGGGACAGGGTGCTGAAAAACTGTTTTTT. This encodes CASSPGQGAEKLFF.

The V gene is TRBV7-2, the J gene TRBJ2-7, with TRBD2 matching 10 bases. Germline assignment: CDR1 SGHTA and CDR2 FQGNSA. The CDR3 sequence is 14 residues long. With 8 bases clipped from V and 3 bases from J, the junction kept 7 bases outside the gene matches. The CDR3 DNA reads TGTGCCAGCTCTGGACTAGCGGCGGGCTACGAGCAGTACTTC. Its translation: CASSGLAAGYEQYF.